This TCR beta chain comes out of a study of T cells in women clearing cervical HPV infection. In regard to this clone: Its antigen is as yet unknown. The observed sequence ends 3 residues before the CDR3 terminus, with the missing tail filled in from the germline J gene.

Study findings and constraints: Repertoire richness, not evenness, was significantly elevated in CIN3+ cases versus controls.

The method was immunoSEQ multiplex PCR; TCRdb's version includes in-frame clones alone and lacks a portion of them. This table lists around 23,000 clones. Germline loops: CDR1 SGHVS, CDR2 FQNEAQ. This CDR3 contains 11 residues. Dot-blot hybridization genotyped cervical HPV amplified with MY09/MY11 PCR. This sequence was found in a woman aged 18 to 75 with a cervical HPV16 infection that either progressed to CIN3+ or cleared (not recorded which). The chain employs TRBV7-8 and TRBJ1-1, with TRBD1 as a possible D gene (6 bases). The sample was blood buffy coat. The CDR3 protein is CASSWGQEAFF. The CDR3 bases that were read are TGTGCCAGCAGCTGGGGGCAGGAA.